The 14 T cell receptor beta chains below were found in one sample sequenced in a study of beta chain features in type 1 diabetes. The sequenced template was cDNA made from the entire isolated RNA. The assay was immunoSEQ multiplex PCR, and TCRdb's table has in-frame clones only and misses some. Altogether roughly 230,000 clones are present, 9.6% being singletons, with the ten largest covering about 0.03%. The sample was naive CD4+ T cells from blood. These TCRs come from a woman between 18 and 30 years old in good health.

This clone was picked up a small number of times. The gene calls are TRBV28 and TRBJ1-1; no clear D. The V end was cut by 6 bases, the J end by 1 base, with 18 bases between. The CDR3 is 16 residues long. CDR1 and CDR2 from the germline V gene are MDHEN and SYDVKM. The CDR3 DNA sequence: TGTGCCAGCAGCTCCTATACACGGGAACCGAACACTGAAGCTTTCTTT. Encoded protein: CASSSYTREPNTEAFF.

This clone has just a few counts. V is TRBV27 and J is TRBJ1-1; 8 positions match TRBD1. The CDR3 is 13 amino acids. Losses at the gene ends were 3 bases for V and 6 bases for J; bases not matched to a gene: 3. CDR1 and CDR2 from the germline V gene are MNHEY and SMNVEV (reference sequence). CDR3 residues: CASSFQGAAEAFF. The CDR3 nucleotides are TGTGCCAGCAGTTTCCAGGGGGCCGCTGAAGCTTTCTTT.

This clone was seen a handful of times. The chain uses TRBV5-6 and TRBJ2-3; D possibly corresponds to TRBD2 (5 bases). The V and J ends lost 2 bases and 4 bases respectively, with 14 bases between them. The CDR3 loop spans 15 amino acids. Germline loops: CDR1 SGHDT, CDR2 YYEEEE. In nucleotides, the CDR3 is TGTGCCAGCAGCTTTGGGAGAGGGAACCCAGATACGCAGTATTTT. It yields the protein CASSFGRGNPDTQYF.

This clone showed up just a few times. The chain has TRBV11-2 and TRBJ2-3, with D possibly TRBD2 on 6 matching bases. Germline V gene lookup returns CDR1 SGHAT and CDR2 FQNNGV. The CDR3 loop spans 15 amino acids. V lost 4 bases and J lost 3, with 14 bases in between. CDR3 DNA: TGTGCCAGCAGCTCCTTGAAGGGGAGGACAGATACGCAGTATTTT. This sequence encodes CASSSLKGRTDTQYF.

The chain links TRBV20-1 to TRBJ2-3; weak D call: TRBD2 (6 bases). V lost 3 bases and J lost 6, with 7 bases in between. The germline V gene has CDR1 DFQATT and CDR2 SNEGSKA (reference sequence). This CDR3 comprises 11 residues. The CDR3 here is CSASGSDTQYF. For the CDR3, the DNA is TGCAGTGCTAGCGGGAGCGATACGCAGTATTTT.

The chain carries TRBV19 and TRBJ2-7; tentatively, D is TRBD2 (7 bases). This CDR3 region has 13 residues. The V and J ends lost 9 bases and 2 bases respectively, with 14 bases between them. Germline CDR1 and CDR2: LNHDA and SQIVND (reference sequence). CDR3 bases: TGTGCCAGCAGACCGGGGGGCCCCTACGAGCAGTACTTC. Translated, it gives CASRPGGPYEQYF. Drawing the rest from reference TRBV19 and TRBJ2-7, the complete variable domain is DGGITQSPKYLFRKEGQNVTLSCEQNLNHDAMYWYRQDPGQGLRLIYYSQIVNDFQKGDIAEGYSVSREKKESFPLTVTSAQKNPTAFYLCASRPGGPYEQYFGPGTRLTVT.

This chain connects TRBV5-1 to TRBJ2-7, with D perhaps TRBD2 (5 bases). Trimming shortened V by 0 bases and J by 4 bases, and 11 bases separated the two germline ends. Germline CDR1 reads SGHRS; CDR2 reads YFSETQ. The CDR3 consists of 14 residues. The CDR3 loop reads CASSLGGSGYEQYF. The CDR3 DNA sequence: TGCGCCAGCAGCTTGGGTGGGAGTGGGTACGAGCAGTACTTC. The full variable domain, in which reference TRBV5-1 and TRBJ2-7 provide the parts outside the CDR3, is KAGVTQTPRYLIKTRGQQVTLSCSPISGHRSVSWYQQTPGQGLQFLFEYFSETQRNKGNFPGRFSGRQFSNSRSEMNVSTLELGDSALYLCASSLGGSGYEQYFGPGTRLTVT.

This rearrangement joins TRBV11-1 to TRBJ1-2; maybe TRBD1 (6 bases). Germline V gene sequence: CDR1 SGHAT, CDR2 FQDESV (reference sequence). The CDR3 sequence is 15 residues long. Trimming shortened V by 6 bases and J by 6 bases, and 20 bases separated the two germline ends. The CDR3 nucleotides read TGTGCCAGCAGTGCACTGGGGGCAGTGGAAGATGGCTACACCTTC. As protein: CASSALGAVEDGYTF.

This clone was seen a few times. V gene TRBV4-1 combines with J gene TRBJ2-7; the D gene is possibly TRBD1 (6 bases). Germline CDR1 MGHRA, CDR2 YSYEKL. With 0 bases removed from V and 0 bases from J, the gap between germline ends came to 12 bases. The CDR3 is 16 amino acids. The CDR3 region has the DNA TGCGCCAGCAGCCAAGAATGGCAGGGGAGCTCCTACGAGCAGTACTTC. Its protein is CASSQEWQGSSYEQYF.

CDR3 loop: CASSSLRGGRYNEQFF. CDR3 DNA sequence: TGTGCCAGCAGTTCACTCAGGGGCGGGAGGTACAATGAGCAGTTCTTC. V and J are TRBV28 and TRBJ2-1; 8 nucleotides agree with TRBD2. The CDR3 is 16 amino acids. Germline CDR1 reads MDHEN; CDR2 reads SYDVKM. Germline trimming cut 4 bases from V and 4 bases from J; bases unmatched to any gene: 9.

The chain carries TRBV19 and TRBJ2-2, with D possibly matching TRBD2 (6 bases). The CDR3 sequence is 14 residues long. V was shortened by 10 bases and J by 6 bases, with 18 bases between the two germline ends. Germline CDR1 is LNHDA and CDR2 is SQIVND (reference sequence). CDR3 nucleotides: TGTGCCACACGGGAGACTCCGGGGGCCGGGGAGCTGTTTTTT. Its protein product is CATRETPGAGELFF.

This clone was picked up a small number of times. This chain uses TRBV30 with TRBJ2-5, with a weak D call TRBD2 (5 bases). The V end lost 0 bases, the J end lost 4 bases, and 12 bases lay between the germline ends. The germline V gene has CDR1 GTSNPN and CDR2 SVGIG (reference sequence). This CDR3 comprises 14 residues. For the CDR3, the DNA is TGTGCCTGGAGTGTATGGGAGTCGGGAGAGACCCAGTACTTC. Amino acids: CAWSVWESGETQYF.

The chain has TRBV4-1 and TRBJ2-3, with a tentative D call TRBD1 (5 bases). Germline V gene sequence: CDR1 MGHRA, CDR2 YSYEKL. CDR3 length: 15 residues. With 4 bases removed from V and 4 bases from J, the gap between germline ends came to 15 bases. The CDR3 spells CASSLQGSGADTQYF. The CDR3 nucleotides are TGCGCCAGCAGCCTCCAGGGTTCAGGAGCAGATACGCAGTATTTT.

This clone was counted between two and nine times. V is TRBV9 and J is TRBJ2-1, with 13 bases fitting TRBD2. V gave up 0 bases and J gave up 6 bases; unmatched junction bases: 3. Germline assignment: CDR1 SGDLS and CDR2 YYNGEE. The CDR3 totals 16 residues. CDR3 in amino acids: CASSVAGLAGFNEQFF. The CDR3 DNA sequence: TGTGCCAGCAGCGTAGCGGGACTAGCGGGATTCAATGAGCAGTTCTTC.